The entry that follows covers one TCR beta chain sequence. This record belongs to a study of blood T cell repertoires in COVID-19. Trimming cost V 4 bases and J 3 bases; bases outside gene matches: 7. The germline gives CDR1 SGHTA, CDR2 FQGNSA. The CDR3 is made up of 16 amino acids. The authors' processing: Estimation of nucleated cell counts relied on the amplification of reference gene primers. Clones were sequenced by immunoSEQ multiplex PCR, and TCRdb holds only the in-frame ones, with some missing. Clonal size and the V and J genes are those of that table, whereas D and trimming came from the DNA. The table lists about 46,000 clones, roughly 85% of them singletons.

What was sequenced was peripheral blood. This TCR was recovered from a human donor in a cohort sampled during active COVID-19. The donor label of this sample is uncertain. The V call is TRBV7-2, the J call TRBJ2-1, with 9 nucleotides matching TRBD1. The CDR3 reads CASSSLPGQGYNEQFF. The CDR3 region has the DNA TGTGCCAGCAGCTCTCTACCGGGACAGGGCTACAATGAGCAGTTCTTC.